These T cell receptor beta chains were read from a single sample in a study of Ad26.COV2.S vaccination and SARS-CoV-2 variants. The assay was immunoSEQ multiplex PCR, and TCRdb's table has in-frame clones only and misses some. The profile shows 400,000 to 450,000 clones, approximately 90% of them singletons. Sequenced here: peripheral blood, sampled in a trial of Ad26.COV2.S vaccine versus placebo. The receptors stem from a person aged 18 to 59 who received the Ad26.COV2.S COVID-19 vaccine or a placebo. CDR3s include the opening cysteine and the closing phenylalanine or tryptophan. Each record gives: clone size, J gene, V gene, D gene, CDR3 DNA, CDR3 protein. A D gene is named only where the DNA matches it firmly. Clone size is given for some rows only: seen once, a few or many times, or a class if the clone is expanded.

clone size: -; J gene: TRBJ2-1; V gene: TRBV30; D gene: TRBD2; CDR3 DNA: TGTGCCTGGAGGGAGACTAGCGGGAGTATGAATGAGCAGTTCTTC; CDR3 protein: CAWRETSGSMNEQFF
clone size: -; J gene: TRBJ2-2; V gene: TRBV29-1; D gene: TRBD1; CDR3 DNA: TGCAGCGTTCAGGGGACAGTGAACACCGGGGAGCTGTTTTTT; CDR3 protein: CSVQGTVNTGELFF
clone size: -; J gene: TRBJ2-7; V gene: TRBV19; D gene: TRBD1; CDR3 DNA: TGTGCCAGTAGTATAACAGGGGGGAACTACGAGCAGTACTTC; CDR3 protein: CASSITGGNYEQYF
clone size: once; J gene: TRBJ2-7; V gene: TRBV9; D gene: TRBD2; CDR3 DNA: TGTGCCAGCAGCAAAGGGACTAGCGGGAGGGCCCTTTCCTACGAGCAGTACTTC; CDR3 protein: CASSKGTSGRALSYEQYF
clone size: -; J gene: TRBJ2-7; V gene: TRBV10-3; D gene: -; CDR3 DNA: TGTGCCATCAGAGGGACGGAAAGCTACGAGCAGTACTTC; CDR3 protein: CAIRGTESYEQYF
clone size: -; J gene: TRBJ2-7; V gene: TRBV5-5; D gene: -; CDR3 DNA: TGTGCCAGCAGCCCTCTAGCAGGGGGGACCAACTCCTACGAGCAGTACTTC; CDR3 protein: CASSPLAGGTNSYEQYF
clone size: -; J gene: TRBJ2-3; V gene: TRBV4-2; D gene: TRBD2; CDR3 DNA: TGTGCCAGCAGCCAAGGGAGGCTAGCGGGCTACACAGATACGCAGTATTTT; CDR3 protein: CASSQGRLAGYTDTQYF
clone size: -; J gene: TRBJ2-7; V gene: TRBV20-1; D gene: -; CDR3 DNA: TGCAGTGCTAGTTCAGGCTCCTACGAGCAGTACTTC; CDR3 protein: CSASSGSYEQYF
clone size: -; J gene: TRBJ2-4; V gene: TRBV2; D gene: -; CDR3 DNA: TGTGCCAGCAGTCATGCAGGGGCCAAAAACATTCAGTACTTC; CDR3 protein: CASSHAGAKNIQYF
clone size: -; J gene: TRBJ2-5; V gene: TRBV10-3; D gene: -; CDR3 DNA: TGTGCCATCAGGGGGGGGTCAGGGGAGGGCCAAGAGACCCAGTACTTC; CDR3 protein: CAIRGGSGEGQETQYF
clone size: -; J gene: TRBJ1-1; V gene: TRBV10-1; D gene: -; CDR3 DNA: TGCGCCAGCAGTGAGTTGCGGGAGAACACTGAAGCTTTCTTT; CDR3 protein: CASSELRENTEAFF
clone size: -; J gene: TRBJ2-3; V gene: TRBV6-5; D gene: -; CDR3 DNA: TGTGCCAGCAGGAGGATCAACACAGATACGCAGTATTTT; CDR3 protein: CASRRINTDTQYF
clone size: -; J gene: TRBJ2-7; V gene: TRBV11-2; D gene: -; CDR3 DNA: TGTGCCAGCAGCTTAATTCAGACCTACGAGCAGTACTTC; CDR3 protein: CASSLIQTYEQYF
clone size: -; J gene: TRBJ1-2; V gene: TRBV27; D gene: -; CDR3 DNA: TGTGCCAGCAGTTTTACGATCGACTATGGCTACACCTTC; CDR3 protein: CASSFTIDYGYTF
clone size: -; J gene: TRBJ2-1; V gene: TRBV5-6; D gene: TRBD2; CDR3 DNA: TGTGCCAGCAGCTTGGAGAGACTAGCGGGATGGCCGGGCTACAATGAGCAGTTCTTC; CDR3 protein: CASSLERLAGWPGYNEQFF
clone size: -; J gene: TRBJ1-4; V gene: TRBV5-6; D gene: TRBD1; CDR3 DNA: TGTGCCAGCAGCTTGCTCATGGGACAGGGCCGAGAAAAACTGTTTTTT; CDR3 protein: CASSLLMGQGREKLFF
clone size: -; J gene: TRBJ2-1; V gene: TRBV2; D gene: -; CDR3 DNA: TGTGCCAGCACCCACAGGGCGTGGGCTAGCAATGAGCAGTTCTTC; CDR3 protein: CASTHRAWASNEQFF
clone size: -; J gene: TRBJ2-4; V gene: TRBV7-2; D gene: TRBD1; CDR3 DNA: TGTGCCAGCAACTTGGACAGGCAAAACATTCAGTACTTC; CDR3 protein: CASNLDRQNIQYF
clone size: -; J gene: TRBJ2-2; V gene: TRBV27; D gene: TRBD2; CDR3 DNA: TGTGCCAGCAGTGCTCGAAGGGGACTATACACCGGGGAGCTGTTTTTT; CDR3 protein: CASSARRGLYTGELFF